This T cell receptor (beta chain) is from a study of vaccination and CD4 T cells after COVID-19. Sequenced with the Oncomine TCR Beta short-read assay was DNA taken from cultured CD4+ T cells. Using its own MiXCR run on the PCR reads, TCRdb lists one record per CDR3 protein. The repertoire holds more than 9,500 distinct CDR3 sequences, approximately 50% seen once, with about 19% in the top ten. This clonotype was observed a handful of times. What it recognizes is unknown. Treatment meaning: roughly ten-day PBMC culture with coronavirus spike peptide pools or control peptides (ViraFEST assay). The V gene's germline CDR1 is DFQATT and CDR2 SNEGSKA (reference sequence). The CDR3 sequence is 12 residues long.

The sequenced sample consisted of CD4+ T cells from blood, cultured in vitro. This chain uses TRBV20-1 with TRBJ1-2; D possibly corresponds to TRBD1 (5 bases). This receptor was identified in a human donor who had recovered from COVID-19. CDR3 sequence (DNA): TGCAGCGTCCCTTGGGGGTTCTATGGCTACACCTTC. Translation: CSVPWGFYGYTF.